This T cell receptor beta chain is from a study of T cell responses to AZD1222 COVID-19 vaccine. Regarding the study as a whole: At baseline, just six or seven AZD1222 recipients tested seropositive. Sampling that yielded the repertoires occurred only after the peak T cell response. Most donors were white British and more were female, and clonal diversity was possibly underestimated. Spike-wide coverage was observed for vaccine-associated CD4 TCRs, with dominant responses at 160-218 and 743-854.

There are 16 residues in the CDR3. Germline values: CDR1 MDHEN, CDR2 SYDVKM. Trimming cost V 4 bases and J 0 bases, with 16 bases left between them. As concerns this clone: The target antigen is unknown.

Here immunoSEQ multiplex PCR was the method, and the copy in TCRdb shows in-frame clones only, minus some. The sample has about 120,000 clones; 90% to 95% are singletons. The material was peripheral blood, obtained on day 0 of AZD1222 vaccination. This chain uses TRBV28 with TRBJ2-7, with a weak D call TRBD2 (5 bases). The source is an adult in good health. This CDR3 reads CASSSPGTSSSYEQYF. In DNA form, the CDR3 reads TGTGCCAGCAGTTCCCCCGGAACTAGTAGCTCCTACGAGCAGTACTTC.